The 21 T cell receptor beta chains presented below share a single source sample, sequenced in a study of graft-versus-host responses after intestinal transplantation. The antigens these receptors bind are not known. Here immunoSEQ multiplex PCR was the method, and the copy in TCRdb shows in-frame clones only, minus some. The sample has around 100,000 clones, 85% to 95% seen once. The sequenced sample was unstimulated CD8+ T cells sorted from spleen or lymph node cells, obtained before transplant. These receptors were obtained from a human donor who was the organ donor for an intestinal transplant.

The V and J genes are TRBV19 and TRBJ2-2, with D perhaps TRBD1 (6 bases). Looked up from germline, CDR1 is LNHDA and CDR2 is SQIVND (reference sequence). The V end lost 6 bases, the J end lost 1 base, and 18 bases lay between the germline ends. This CDR3 comprises 17 residues. CDR3 coding DNA: TGTGCCAGTAGGCCGACAGGAGAGCCCTGGAACACCGGGGAGCTGTTTTTT. Its translation is CASRPTGEPWNTGELFF.

CDR3 protein: CASSIGSGGYEQFF. DNA of the CDR3: TGTGCCAGTAGTATAGGGTCGGGAGGGTACGAGCAGTTCTTC. This sequence joins TRBV19 and TRBJ2-1; 8 positions agree with TRBD2. The CDR3 extends over 14 amino acids. V lost 1 base, J lost 10 bases, and 6 bases stayed unmatched. Germline values: CDR1 LNHDA, CDR2 SQIVND (reference sequence).

The chain recombines TRBV12-5 with TRBJ1-3; unclear D gene. Between the trimmed V and J ends, which lost 5 bases and 0 bases, there was a span of 11 bases. This CDR3 has 15 amino acids. Germline-derived CDR1 and CDR2 are LGHNT and FRNRAP. CDR3 in DNA: TGTGCTAGTGGTCTCCGACGGTACTCTGGAAACACCATATATTTT. The encoded protein is CASGLRRYSGNTIYF.

This chain joins TRBV7-9 and TRBJ1-1; 7 positions match TRBD1. Germline-derived CDR1 and CDR2 are SEHNR and FQNEAQ (reference sequence). The CDR3 totals 14 residues. With V trimmed by 0 bases and J by 4 bases, 2 bases remained unmatched. CDR3 in DNA: TGTGCCAGCAGCTTAGCCAGGGGGGGCACTGAAGCTTTCTTT. Protein sequence: CASSLARGGTEAFF.

V gene TRBV28 combines with J gene TRBJ1-5; D ambiguous. This CDR3 has 10 amino acids. Germline values: CDR1 MDHEN, CDR2 SYDVKM. Trimming removed 10 bases from V and 9 bases from J, with 10 bases in between. The CDR3: CANTFTPQHF. In DNA form, the CDR3 reads TGTGCCAACACTTTTACGCCCCAGCATTTT. The full variable domain, its missing parts supplied by reference TRBV28 and TRBJ1-5, is DVKVTQSSRYLVKRTGEKVFLECVQDMDHENMFWYRQDPGLGLRLIYFSYDVKMKEKGDIPEGYSVSREKKERFSLILESASTNQTSMYLCANTFTPQHFGDGTRLSIL.

The table lists this clone with a count of one. The gene calls are TRBV5-6 and TRBJ1-1; 8 bases line up with TRBD1. The germline V gene encodes CDR1 SGHDT and CDR2 YYEEEE. There are 13 residues in the CDR3. Unmatched junction bases numbered 5, after V lost 5 bases and J lost 5 bases. The CDR3 protein is CASRPQGVTEAFF. CDR3 sequence (DNA): TGTGCCAGCAGACCACAGGGGGTAACTGAAGCTTTCTTT.

The V call is TRBV27, the J call TRBJ2-3; D is ambiguous. The length of the CDR3 is 17 residues. Germline values: CDR1 MNHEY, CDR2 SMNVEV (reference sequence). V was shortened by 0 bases and J by 0 bases, with 13 bases between the two germline ends. In nucleotides, the CDR3 is TGTGCCAGCAGTTTATCAGTGTTGGTGGTAAGCACAGATACGCAGTATTTT. Translating gives CASSLSVLVVSTDTQYF.

This chain joins TRBV28 and TRBJ2-1, with D perhaps matching TRBD2 (5 bases). CDR1 and CDR2 from the germline V gene are MDHEN and SYDVKM. Trimming left V 6 bases short and J 7 bases short, with 22 bases between. This CDR3 region has 16 residues. The CDR3 DNA reads TGTGCCAGCAGCCGATCGACTACTTATGGGTGGAATGAGCAGTTCTTC. Protein sequence: CASSRSTTYGWNEQFF.

The chain employs TRBV19 and TRBJ1-1; 7 bases agree with TRBD1. V was pared by 5 bases and J by 5 bases, with 5 bases of the junction left unmatched. Germline assignment: CDR1 LNHDA and CDR2 SQIVND (reference sequence). This CDR3 spans 13 amino acids. Written as DNA, the CDR3 is TGTGCCAGTAGTGAAGGGGGCCGGACTGAAGCTTTCTTT. It is translated as CASSEGGRTEAFF.

This chain uses TRBV27 with TRBJ2-3, with D possibly being TRBD1 (5 bases). The CDR3 consists of 15 residues. Trimming shortened V by 5 bases and J by 0 bases, and 12 bases separated the two germline ends. Germline CDR1 is MNHEY and CDR2 is SMNVEV (reference sequence). CDR3 residues: CASSRGQGSTDTQYF. The DNA for the CDR3 is TGTGCCAGCAGTCGAGGTCAGGGAAGCACAGATACGCAGTATTTT.

In the case of this clone: Other DNA sequences in this specimen translate into the identical CDR3. V is TRBV5-1 and J is TRBJ1-1; D remains unclear. There are 12 residues in the CDR3. Trimming stripped 0 bases from V and 5 bases from J, with 5 bases between. Germline V CDR1 and CDR2: SGHRS, YFSETQ. Here the CDR3 reads CASSLDNTEAFF. The CDR3 coding sequence is TGCGCCAGCAGCTTGGATAATACTGAAGCTTTCTTT. The variable domain in full, completed from reference TRBV5-1 and TRBJ1-1, reads KAGVTQTPRYLIKTRGQQVTLSCSPISGHRSVSWYQQTPGQGLQFLFEYFSETQRNKGNFPGRFSGRQFSNSRSEMNVSTLELGDSALYLCASSLDNTEAFFGQGTRLTVV.

V usage is TRBV2 and J usage is TRBJ2-7; D unresolved. CDR3 size: 17 residues. Germline CDR1 is SNHLY and CDR2 is FYNNEI. Trimming left V 3 bases short and J 0 bases short, with 18 bases between. The CDR3 here is CASSEADFDGRSYEQYF. The DNA for the CDR3 is TGTGCCAGCAGTGAGGCAGACTTTGACGGGCGCTCCTACGAGCAGTACTTC.

The chain joins TRBV9 to TRBJ2-7, with D perhaps TRBD2 (5 bases). The germline V gene has CDR1 SGDLS and CDR2 YYNGEE. Trimming removed 4 bases at V and 6 bases at J, with 23 bases between. CDR3 length: 16 residues. The CDR3 DNA follows: TGTGCCAGCAGCCCCCACCAAGCGGACCCCCCGCTCGAGCAGTACTTC. Protein product: CASSPHQADPPLEQYF. Supplemented by reference TRBV9 and TRBJ2-7, the full variable domain reads DSGVTQTPKHLITATGQRVTLRCSPRSGDLSVYWYQQSLDQGLQFLIQYYNGEERAKGNILERFSAQQFPDLHSELNLSSLELGDSALYFCASSPHQADPPLEQYFGPGTRLTVT.

The J gene is TRBJ2-2, the V gene TRBV23-1, with D possibly TRBD1 on 6 matching bases. TRBV23-1 is placed among ORFs of uncertain function. Trimming cost V 7 bases and J 0 bases, with 12 bases left between them. The CDR3 has 15 residues. The CDR3 nucleotides read TGCGCCAGCAAGCGGACAGCCTCGAACACCGGGGAGCTGTTTTTT. Amino acid sequence: CASKRTASNTGELFF.

V is TRBV4-2 and J is TRBJ2-2; D ambiguous. Germline V gene data show CDR1 as LGHNA and CDR2 as YNFKEQ. This CDR3 has 12 residues. Trimming removed 0 bases at V and 7 bases at J, with 3 bases between. In DNA, the CDR3 is TGTGCCAGCAGCCAAGATCTCGGGGAGCTGTTTTTT. Encoded protein: CASSQDLGELFF.

V is TRBV6-1 and J is TRBJ1-1; D remains unclear. With 4 bases removed from V and 2 bases from J, the gap between germline ends came to 14 bases. Germline V gives CDR1 MNHNS, CDR2 SASEGT. This CDR3 is built from 15 residues. The CDR3 here is CASSGAGGLNTEAFF. Written as DNA, the CDR3 is TGTGCCAGCAGTGGGGCAGGAGGGTTAAACACTGAAGCTTTCTTT.

The chain couples TRBV6-1 to TRBJ2-7, with 8 bases that match TRBD1. Germline V gene data show CDR1 as MNHNS and CDR2 as SASEGT. This CDR3 has 15 residues. With V trimmed by 0 bases and J by 2 bases, 3 bases remained unmatched. The CDR3 loop is CASSEATTGAYEQYF. The CDR3 DNA reads as TGTGCCAGCAGTGAAGCGACGACAGGGGCCTACGAGCAGTACTTC.

The chain joins TRBV13 to TRBJ2-2; 9 bases align to TRBD2. Looked up from germline, CDR1 is PRHDT and CDR2 is FYEKMQ (reference sequence). Trimming cost V 5 bases and J 6 bases; bases outside gene matches: 7. CDR3 length: 15 amino acids. The CDR3 reads CASSPTRLAAGELFF. The CDR3 DNA reads as TGTGCCAGCAGCCCAACACGACTAGCGGCCGGGGAGCTGTTTTTT.

The CDR3 region has the DNA TGTGCCAGCAGCGTTCTGGCACTAGCGGGAGTTGGTGAGCAGTTCTTC. It yields the protein CASSVLALAGVGEQFF. The chain has TRBV9 and TRBJ2-1, with 11 bases lining up with TRBD2. Per germline, CDR1 SGDLS and CDR2 YYNGEE. The junction had 10 bases not matched to a gene; V was cut back by 2 bases and J by 9 bases. This CDR3 has 16 amino acids.

The V call is TRBV27, the J call TRBJ2-1, with 10 bases lining up with TRBD1. The V segment lost 6 bases and the J segment 6 bases; nucleotides outside the gene matches: 11. Germline V lookup: CDR1 MNHEY, CDR2 SMNVEV (reference sequence). The length of the CDR3 is 16 residues. CDR3: CASSVPGTGETNEQFF. In nucleotides, the CDR3 is TGTGCCAGCAGCGTCCCCGGGACAGGGGAAACCAATGAGCAGTTCTTC.

This chain uses TRBV5-1 with TRBJ2-5, with no clear D. CDR1 and CDR2 from the germline V gene are SGHRS and YFSETQ. This CDR3 contains 16 residues. V lost 1 base and J lost 0, with 13 bases in between. The CDR3 reads CASSLIGRLYQETQYF. In nucleotides, the CDR3 is TGCGCCAGCAGCTTGATAGGCCGCCTGTACCAAGAGACCCAGTACTTC.